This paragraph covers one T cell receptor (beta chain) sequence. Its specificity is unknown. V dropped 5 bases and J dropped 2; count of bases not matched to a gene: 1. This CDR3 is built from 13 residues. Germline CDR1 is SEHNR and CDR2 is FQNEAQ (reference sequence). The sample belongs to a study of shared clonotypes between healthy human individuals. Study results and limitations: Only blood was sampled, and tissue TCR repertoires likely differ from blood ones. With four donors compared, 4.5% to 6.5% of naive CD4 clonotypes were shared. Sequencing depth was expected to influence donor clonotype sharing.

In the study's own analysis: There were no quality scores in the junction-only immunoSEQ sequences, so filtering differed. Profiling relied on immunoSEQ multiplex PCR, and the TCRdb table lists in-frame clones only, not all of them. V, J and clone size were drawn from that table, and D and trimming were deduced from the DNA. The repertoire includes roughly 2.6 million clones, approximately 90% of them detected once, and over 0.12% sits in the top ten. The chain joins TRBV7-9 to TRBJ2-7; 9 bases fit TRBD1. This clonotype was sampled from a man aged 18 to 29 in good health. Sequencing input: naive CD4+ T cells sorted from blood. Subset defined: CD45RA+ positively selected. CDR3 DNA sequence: TGTGCCAGCAGCCGGGACAGGGCCTACGAGCAGTACTTC. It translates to CASSRDRAYEQYF.